Listed below are T cell receptor beta chains from one sample, sequenced in a study of beta chain features in type 1 diabetes. TCRdb's table, derived via immunoSEQ multiplex PCR, lists solely in-frame clones and lacks some. The sample records 80,000 to 90,000 clones, 30% to 35% being singletons. Sequenced: stem cell memory CD4+ T cells from blood. These receptor sequences come from a woman between 18 and 30 years old in good health. CDR3s include the opening cysteine and the closing phenylalanine or tryptophan. D genes are given only for firm matches. The listing skips clone size in some rows; elsewhere it reads once, few, many or a size class.

D	V	size	J	DNA	CDR3
TRBD1	TRBV30	few	TRBJ2-7	TGTGCCTGGAGCCGCCCAGGGGGCCTTTACGAGCAGTACTTC	CAWSRPGGLYEQYF
.	TRBV5-1	.	TRBJ2-3	TGCGCCAGCAGCTTAATAAGCACAGATACGCAGTATTTT	CASSLISTDTQYF
TRBD2	TRBV5-4	few	TRBJ2-7	TGTGCCAGCAGCCCTGGCAATAGCGGGGACTCCTACGAGCAGTACTTC	CASSPGNSGDSYEQYF
TRBD1	TRBV7-9	.	TRBJ2-3	TGTGCCAGCAGCTCCCCCCCGGGACAGGGGGTTGCAGATACGCAGTATTTT	CASSSPPGQGVADTQYF
.	TRBV30	.	TRBJ1-4	TGTGCCTGGAGTGTTTCCGGCACAGACGTGTTTTTT	CAWSVSGTDVFF
.	TRBV4-1	.	TRBJ2-7	TGCGCCAGCAGCCAAGAAGAGGGCCTTGATTCCTACGAGCAGTACTTC	CASSQEEGLDSYEQYF
.	TRBV5-1	.	TRBJ2-7	TGCGCCAGCAGCTTGGGACAGGACTCCTACGAGCAGTACTTC	CASSLGQDSYEQYF
.	TRBV4-1	few	TRBJ2-1	TGCGCCAGCAGCCAGCCCGGGACAAGGTCCTACAATGAGCAGTTCTTC	CASSQPGTRSYNEQFF
.	TRBV11-1	.	TRBJ2-5	TGTGCCAGCAGCTTACGCAGGGAGACCCAGTACTTC	CASSLRRETQYF
TRBD1	TRBV6-1	.	TRBJ1-2	TGTGCCAGCAGCCTGGGACAGGCCGGGAAAGGCTACACCTTC	CASSLGQAGKGYTF
TRBD1	TRBV27	.	TRBJ2-3	TGTGCCAGCAGTTTATCGCCCCAGGGGGAGGATACGCAGTATTTT	CASSLSPQGEDTQYF
TRBD1	TRBV4-3	.	TRBJ1-4	TGCGCCAGCAGCCCTTCGGGACAGATTAATGAAAAACTGTTTTTT	CASSPSGQINEKLFF
.	TRBV27	.	TRBJ2-5	TGTGCCAGCGCACGATCAGGGGCCCTCCAACCAGTATACTTC	CASARSGALQPVYF
.	TRBV19	few	TRBJ2-1	TGTGCCAGTACCTCGCGGGGCGGTTACAATGAGCAGTTCTTC	CASTSRGGYNEQFF
TRBD1	TRBV7-8	few	TRBJ2-1	TGTGCCAGCAGCCCACCAATCCAGACAGGGCCTAATGAGCAGTTCTTC	CASSPPIQTGPNEQFF
.	TRBV29-1	many	TRBJ2-7	TGCAGCGTTGGAAATGGGGCAGGGAGGTACGAGCAGTACTTC	CSVGNGAGRYEQYF
.	TRBV7-3	.	TRBJ2-3	TGTGCCAGCAGCTTCAGGGATTCTAGCACAGATACGCAGTATTTT	CASSFRDSSTDTQYF
.	TRBV27	.	TRBJ2-5	TGTGCCAGCCGGATCACAGGACAAGAGACCCAGTACTTC	CASRITGQETQYF
TRBD1	TRBV7-9	.	TRBJ1-1	TGTGCCAGCAGCTTAGGTGACAGGGGATCGACTGAAGCTTTCTTT	CASSLGDRGSTEAFF
.	TRBV28	.	TRBJ1-5	TGTGCCAGCAGTTTTGGCGCGGGGGTTCAGCCCCAGCATTTT	CASSFGAGVQPQHF
.	TRBV7-9	few	TRBJ2-3	TGTGCCAGCAGCGTGACTCGCTCTAGCACAGATACGCAGTATTTT	CASSVTRSSTDTQYF
TRBD2	TRBV5-1	.	TRBJ2-5	TGCGCCAGCAGACCGACTAGCGGGAGTCAGACCCAGTACTTC	CASRPTSGSQTQYF
TRBD1	TRBV19	few	TRBJ1-1	TGTGCCAGTAGTATCCAGGGGGCCACTGAAGCTTTCTTT	CASSIQGATEAFF
TRBD1	TRBV14	.	TRBJ1-1	TGTGCCAGCAGCCCAAGATCCGGGACAGCCTTATGGGGCACTGAAGCTTTCTTT	CASSPRSGTALWGTEAFF
TRBD2	TRBV5-1	.	TRBJ2-3	TGCGCCAGCAGCTCACAAGCGGGGGGAACAGATACGCAGTATTTT	CASSSQAGGTDTQYF
TRBD1	TRBV7-2	few	TRBJ1-2	TGTGCCAGCAGCCGCGAAGGGACAGGGGCTAACTATGGCTACACCTTC	CASSREGTGANYGYTF
.	TRBV13	few	TRBJ1-6	TGTGCCAGCAGCCGCTATAATTCACCCCTCCACTTT	CASSRYNSPLHF
.	TRBV18	few	TRBJ2-3	TGTGCCAGCTCACTTACCGGGACTCTCTCGCCAGATACGCAGTATTTT	CASSLTGTLSPDTQYF
TRBD1	TRBV28	few	TRBJ1-2	TGTGCCAGCACTATAGACAGGGGATCTGGCTACACCTTC	CASTIDRGSGYTF
TRBD2	TRBV4-1	.	TRBJ2-1	TGCGCCAGCAGCCAAGATGTCCGGGCTAGCGGGAGAACTGAGCAGTTCTTC	CASSQDVRASGRTEQFF
.	TRBV21-1	.	TRBJ2-7	TGTGCCAGCAGCAAACGCACTAGCGGGGGCACCTACGAGCAGTACTTC	CASSKRTSGGTYEQYF
TRBD2	TRBV9	.	TRBJ2-2	TGTGCCAGCAGCGGTCAGGGACTAGCGGGAGCCGGGGAGCTGTTTTTT	CASSGQGLAGAGELFF
TRBD2	TRBV27	once	TRBJ2-3	TGTGCCAGCAGTTTCTCATTAGCGGGGGCATATACGCAGTATTTT	CASSFSLAGAYTQYF
TRBD1	TRBV13	.	TRBJ2-7	TGTGCCAGCAGCCCCAGGACAGGGGGTGGAACCTACGAGCAGTACTTC	CASSPRTGGGTYEQYF
.	TRBV7-2	.	TRBJ1-4	TGTGCCAGCAGCTTAGGGGGGGTATCTAATGAAAAACTGTTTTTT	CASSLGGVSNEKLFF
.	TRBV18	.	TRBJ2-3	TGTGCCAGCTCACCACAGGGGGTAAGGGAAGATACGCAGTATTTT	CASSPQGVREDTQYF
TRBD2	TRBV5-1	.	TRBJ2-1	TGCGCCAGCAGCTTGGGTAGCGGGAGTTATGCCAATGAGCAGTTCTTC	CASSLGSGSYANEQFF
.	TRBV4-2	.	TRBJ2-6	TGTGCCAGCAGCCAAGTAACTGGGGCCAACGTCCTGACTTTC	CASSQVTGANVLTF
.	TRBV19	.	TRBJ2-3	TGTGCCAGTTCTTCTGCCAGCGGAGCTTTGGGGGATACGCAGTATTTT	CASSSASGALGDTQYF
.	TRBV13	.	TRBJ1-6	TGTGCCAGCGCCCTTGGGGGGGGCGGAATTTCACCCCTCCACTTT	CASALGGGGISPLHF